This T cell receptor (beta chain) originates from a study of control samples from healthy donors and cancer patients. CDR1 and CDR2 (germline): GTSNPN, SVGIG (reference sequence). Trimming stripped 3 bases from V and 2 bases from J, with 9 bases between. The CDR3 runs 13 residues. Some clones are missing from TCRdb's copy, which holds only in-frame ones; the method was immunoSEQ multiplex PCR. The sample contains about 140,000 clones, roughly 94% of which appear only once. The chain employs TRBV30 and TRBJ2-3, with D possibly being TRBD1 or TRBD2 (5 bases each). Sequenced material: blood. The clonotype originates from a man aged 40-55 years in good health. The CDR3 loop is CAWRGVPTDTQYF. CDR3 coding DNA: TGTGCCTGGAGGGGGGTCCCCACAGATACGCAGTATTTT.